These T cell receptor beta chains were read from a single sample in a study of blood T cell repertoires in COVID-19. Method: immunoSEQ multiplex PCR; TCRdb's copy keeps in-frame clones and lacks some. The sample has 150,000 to 200,000 clones; around 83% are singletons. The sample taken for sequencing was PBMCs or T cells enriched from blood (not recorded which). The receptors shown here come from a middle-aged man who had recovered from COVID-19. Each CDR3 is given with its conserved first and last residue. Fields, in order: J gene, CDR3 length, D gene, V gene, clone size, CDR3 DNA, CDR3 protein. A D gene is named only where the DNA matches it firmly. The size of a clone is reported for some rows only, either as once, few or many, or as a class for expanded clones.

TRBJ2-1,15,TRBD1,TRBV19,few,TGTGCCAGTAGTATGCCCGTCGGGACAGGGATTGAGCAGTTCTTC,CASSMPVGTGIEQFF
TRBJ1-1,14,-,TRBV30,-,TGTGCCTGGAGTTTTGGGACACTGAACACTGAAGCTTTCTTT,CAWSFGTLNTEAFF
TRBJ2-1,16,-,TRBV5-1,-,TGCGCCAGCAGCTTGGGGGCTTTTGGGGGGTCCAATGAGCAGTTCTTC,CASSLGAFGGSNEQFF
TRBJ1-6,15,-,TRBV5-8,-,TGTGCCAGCAGCTTGGTGAACAGAGTTCTCTCACCCCTCCACTTT,CASSLVNRVLSPLHF
TRBJ2-3,14,TRBD2,TRBV5-1,-,TGCGCCAGCAAGTACGGGGGGGTCACAGATACGCAGTATTTT,CASKYGGVTDTQYF
TRBJ1-6,15,TRBD1,TRBV30,-,TGTGCCTGGAGTCCCGCGGCAGGGGGTAATTCACCCCTCCACTTT,CAWSPAAGGNSPLHF
TRBJ2-3,14,TRBD1,TRBV7-9,-,TGTGCCAGCAGCATCCGACAGGGTCCAGATACGCAGTATTTT,CASSIRQGPDTQYF
TRBJ1-1,14,-,TRBV7-8,once,TGTGCCAGCAGCTTGGGGCTCGAGAACACTGAAGCTTTCTTT,CASSLGLENTEAFF
TRBJ2-2,15,TRBD1,TRBV5-4,once,TGTGCCAGCAGCTTGGACAGGGGGCCCACCGGGGAGCTGTTTTTT,CASSLDRGPTGELFF
TRBJ2-5,11,TRBD2,TRBV20-1,-,TGCAGTGCCGGACTAGCGGAGACCCAGTACTTC,CSAGLAETQYF
TRBJ1-5,14,-,TRBV10-2,-,TGCGCCAGCAGTGAAGGAGGGGTCAATCAGCCCCAGCATTTT,CASSEGGVNQPQHF
TRBJ1-4,13,TRBD1,TRBV3-1/TRBV3-2,once,TGTGCCAGCAGCCAACGGACAGGGGAAAAACTGTTTTTT,CASSQRTGEKLFF
TRBJ1-5,15,TRBD1,TRBV24-1,-,TGTGCCACCAGTGCTACGGACAGGAGTAATCAGCCCCAGCATTTT,CATSATDRSNQPQHF
TRBJ1-1,15,-,TRBV18,-,TGTGCCAGCTCACCACCGGGGGGTGGGGACACTGAAGCTTTCTTT,CASSPPGGGDTEAFF
TRBJ1-1,14,-,TRBV19,-,TGTGCCAGTAGAACGACAGGAATGCGAACTGAAGCTTTCTTT,CASRTTGMRTEAFF
TRBJ1-5,15,-,TRBV6-1,-,TGTGCCAGCAGTGAACTAGGCCCTAGCAATCAGCCCCAGCATTTT,CASSELGPSNQPQHF
TRBJ2-7,14,-,TRBV10-3,once,TGTGCCATCAGCTCCGTGTCAGGGGCCGTGGAGCAGTACTTC,CAISSVSGAVEQYF
TRBJ1-4,15,-,TRBV2,-,TGTGCCAGCAGTGACAGGGGCGAACCTGGGGAAAAACTGTTTTTT,CASSDRGEPGEKLFF
TRBJ1-1,15,-,TRBV4-1,many,TGCGCCAGCAGCCAAGAACACTCCTCGGGCACTGAAGCTTTCTTT,CASSQEHSSGTEAFF
TRBJ2-3,16,-,TRBV9,-,TGTGCCAGCAGCGTAAGACAGCCCTCGGGCACAGATACGCAGTATTTT,CASSVRQPSGTDTQYF
TRBJ1-1,15,-,TRBV6-5,-,TGTGCCAGCACCCTACGGCGGGGAGGGGGAACTGAAGCTTTCTTT,CASTLRRGGGTEAFF
TRBJ1-6,16,-,TRBV2,few,TGTGCCAGCACCCAGACGGTTTCACTATCGGGTTCACCCCTCCACTTT,CASTQTVSLSGSPLHF
TRBJ1-5,15,-,TRBV5-1,-,TGCGCCAGCAGCTTGTCAGGGTTGGGAAATCAGCCCCAGCATTTT,CASSLSGLGNQPQHF
TRBJ2-7,14,TRBD1,TRBV5-1,-,TGCGCCAGCAGTAGACAGGGGGAGGCCTACGAGCAGTACTTC,CASSRQGEAYEQYF
TRBJ1-6,17,TRBD1,TRBV4-2,-,TGTGCCAGCAGCCAAGATCCTGGAGGGGGCGGTAATTCACCCCTCCACTTT,CASSQDPGGGGNSPLHF
TRBJ2-1,15,TRBD2,TRBV7-8,once,TGTGCCAGCAGGGGGCTAGCGGGGGCGTACAATGAGCAGTTCTTC,CASRGLAGAYNEQFF
TRBJ1-3,16,-,TRBV25-1,-,TGTGCCAGCAGTGTCAATCAGGGAAACTCTGGAAACACCATATATTTT,CASSVNQGNSGNTIYF
TRBJ1-2,15,-,TRBV19,-,TGTGCCAGTAGTACAACCTCCGACAGTTATGGGGGCTACACCTTC,CASSTTSDSYGGYTF
TRBJ2-1,13,TRBD1,TRBV11-2,-,TGTGCCAGCAGCTTAGACAGGGGGAATGAGCAGTTCTTC,CASSLDRGNEQFF
TRBJ1-5,13,-,TRBV6-5,-,TGTGCCAGCAGTCGAGAGAGGGGGCAGCCCCAGCATTTT,CASSRERGQPQHF
TRBJ2-2,14,TRBD1,TRBV4-1,-,TGCGCCAGCAGCCAAGACAGGGGGCCCGGGGAGCTGTTTTTT,CASSQDRGPGELFF
TRBJ1-2,18,TRBD1,TRBV4-1,-,TGCGCCAGTAGGGACAGGGTAGGATCCGGAGGTACGGGCTATGGCTACACCTTC,CASRDRVGSGGTGYGYTF
TRBJ1-2,12,TRBD1,TRBV2,-,TGTGCCAGATCGGGACAGAACTATGGCTACACCTTC,CARSGQNYGYTF
TRBJ2-3,13,TRBD1,TRBV5-6,-,TGTGCCAGCAGCCGACAGGGGACAGATACGCAGTATTTT,CASSRQGTDTQYF
TRBJ2-7,13,TRBD1,TRBV5-1,-,TGCGCCAGCAGCGAGGGGGACAGCTACGAGCAGTACTTC,CASSEGDSYEQYF
TRBJ2-7,15,-,TRBV6-2/TRBV6-3,-,TGTGCCAGCAGTTACCTAGCGTGGGGGTCCTACGAGCAGTACTTC,CASSYLAWGSYEQYF
TRBJ2-4,13,TRBD1,TRBV19,-,TGTGCCACCGCGGACAGGGTAGGGAACATTCAGTACTTC,CATADRVGNIQYF
TRBJ2-7,13,-,TRBV18,-,TGTGCCAGCTCACCACGACAGTCCTACGAGCAGTACTTC,CASSPRQSYEQYF
TRBJ2-7,16,-,TRBV7-2,-,TGTGCCAGCAGCTTTTTCGGGGGATTGATCCCCTATGAGCAGTACTTC,CASSFFGGLIPYEQYF
TRBJ2-1,15,TRBD2,TRBV27,few,TGTGCCAGCAGTTCCCGGACTAGCGGGGAAGGTGAGCAGTTCTTC,CASSSRTSGEGEQFF
TRBJ1-3,16,TRBD1,TRBV7-6,-,TGTGCCAGCAGCTTAGCGACAGGGGGGCAAGGAAACACCATATATTTT,CASSLATGGQGNTIYF
TRBJ1-1,16,TRBD1,TRBV7-8,-,TGTGCCAGCAGCACACTCCTGGGACAGGGGTTCACTGAAGCTTTCTTT,CASSTLLGQGFTEAFF
TRBJ2-2,14,TRBD1,TRBV5-5,few,TGTGCCAGCAGCTTGGACAGGGGGATCGGGGAGCTGTTTTTT,CASSLDRGIGELFF
TRBJ1-1,14,-,TRBV6-6,-,TGTGCCAGCAGCCGCCCGGGGGGGCCCACTGAAGCTTTCTTT,CASSRPGGPTEAFF
TRBJ2-1,16,TRBD2,TRBV19,-,TGTGCCAGTAGTATGTCTAGCGGGGGCCCCTACAATGAGCAGTTCTTC,CASSMSSGGPYNEQFF
TRBJ1-5,15,-,TRBV2,-,TGTGCCAGCAGGGTGACAGCGACTAGCAATCAGCCCCAGCATTTT,CASRVTATSNQPQHF